This T cell receptor beta chain was found in a study of blood T cell repertoires in COVID-19. The study recruited people aged roughly 18 to 100 years across roughly 23 US areas. Participant reports of clinical history set cohort assignment. The CDR3 consists of 16 residues. V shed 0 bases, J shed 4 bases, and the junction held 4 bases outside the gene matches. Germline CDR1 reads LGHNA; CDR2 reads YSLEER. Some clones are missing from TCRdb's copy, which holds only in-frame ones; the method was immunoSEQ multiplex PCR. The sample has around 250,000 clones, roughly 85% seen once. The J gene is TRBJ2-3, the V gene TRBV4-3; 10 nucleotides match TRBD2. The sequence derives from a woman in her 50s with acute COVID-19. Sequencing was done on a sample of PBMCs or T cells enriched from blood (not recorded which). CDR3 DNA: TGCGCCAGCAGCCAAGAGGGTAGCGGGGGGCCAGATACGCAGTATTTT. It encodes CASSQEGSGGPDTQYF.